The 27 T cell receptor beta chains presented below share a single source sample, sequenced in a study of cytomegalovirus exposure and HLA in healthy donors. This PCR relied on a set of 60 Vbeta primers and 13 Jbeta primers. Assay used: immunoSEQ multiplex PCR; TCRdb lists only in-frame clones, some missing. The data show hundreds of thousands of clones, approximately 80% seen once. What was sequenced was PBMCs. These receptors all stem from a boy between 2 and 10 years old in good health and CMV-seronegative.

Points on this clone: The same CDR3 can be traced to other DNA sequences in this sample. The gene calls are TRBV25-1 and TRBJ1-2, with D unclear. The CDR3 covers 12 residues. Germline V gives CDR1 MGHDK, CDR2 SYGVNS. Trimming stripped 2 bases from V and 4 bases from J, with 5 bases between. Here the CDR3 DNA reads TGTGCCAGCAGTGAAGGCGGCTATGGCTACACCTTC. Residues: CASSEGGYGYTF.

The V call is TRBV7-8, the J call TRBJ2-5; D gene uncertain. V lost 5 bases and J 4 bases, leaving 14 bases between the germline ends. The V gene's germline CDR1 is SGHVS and CDR2 FQNEAQ. The CDR3 length is 14 residues. Here the CDR3 DNA reads TGTGCCAGCAGCAGGTTTCAGGTTTCAGAGACCCAGTACTTC. This sequence encodes CASSRFQVSETQYF. Looking up the rest from reference TRBV7-8 and TRBJ2-5 gives the full variable domain: GAGVSQSPRYKVAKRGQDVALRCDPISGHVSLFWYQQALGQGPEFLTYFQNEAQLDKSGLPSDRFFAERPEGSVSTLKIQRTQQEDSAVYLCASSRFQVSETQYFGPGTRLLVL.

The chain is built from TRBV7-9 and TRBJ2-1; 8 bases are shared with TRBD2. The CDR3 has 16 amino acids. V was pared by 4 bases and J by 2 bases, with 7 bases of the junction left unmatched. Germline CDR1 reads SEHNR; CDR2 reads FQNEAQ (reference sequence). The CDR3 sequence is CASSSKLAETYNEQFF. CDR3 bases: TGTGCCAGCAGCTCGAAACTAGCGGAGACCTACAATGAGCAGTTCTTC.

Only a few counts were recorded for this clone. The rearrangement uses TRBV6-5 and TRBJ1-1, with D maybe TRBD1 (6 bases). Trimming stripped 5 bases from V and 3 bases from J, with 16 bases between. The length of the CDR3 is 15 residues. CDR1 is MNHEY, CDR2 SVGAGI, per germline. The CDR3, as DNA: TGTGCCAGCAGTCCTCTCGGGGGGCTCGACACTGAAGCTTTCTTT. It specifies CASSPLGGLDTEAFF.

The chain employs TRBV6-6 and TRBJ2-1; D unresolved. The V gene's germline CDR1 is MNHNY and CDR2 SVGAGI (reference sequence). The V gene lost 6 bases and the J gene lost 6 bases, with 18 bases spanning the gap. The CDR3 runs to 15 residues. The CDR3 bases are TGTGCCAGCAGATTTAGCCGAGTGGTGGGCAATGAGCAGTTCTTC. As protein: CASRFSRVVGNEQFF.

The gene calls are TRBV30 and TRBJ2-5, with D hard to call. This CDR3 contains 13 residues. Germline assignment: CDR1 GTSNPN and CDR2 SVGIG (reference sequence). Trimming removed 4 bases at V and 5 bases at J, with 14 bases between. CDR3 bases: TGTGCCTGGAACCGGCGAGGTGGGGAGACCCAGTACTTC. Its protein product is CAWNRRGGETQYF. The whole variable domain, filled in from reference TRBV30 and TRBJ2-5, reads SQTIHQWPATLVQPVGSPLSLECTVEGTSNPNLYWYRQAAGRGLQLLFYSVGIGQISSEVPQNLSASRPQDRQFILSSKKLLLSDSGFYLCAWNRRGGETQYFGPGTRLLVL.

This clone was seen a handful of times. The V and J genes are TRBV5-6 and TRBJ2-1, with TRBD1 as a possible D gene (6 bases). The CDR3 is made up of 13 amino acids. CDR1 and CDR2 from the germline V gene are SGHDT and YYEEEE. The V and J ends lost 2 bases and 5 bases respectively, with 8 bases between them. CDR3 nucleotide sequence: TGTGCCAGCAGCTTTGGGACACACAATGAGCAGTTCTTC. It yields the protein CASSFGTHNEQFF.

The chain uses TRBV5-5 and TRBJ1-1; D gene uncertain. Germline V gives CDR1 SGHKS, CDR2 YYEKEE (reference sequence). This CDR3 is 14 amino acids long. Trimming removed 0 bases from V and 3 bases from J, with 9 bases in between. The CDR3, as DNA: TGTGCCAGCAGCTTGGTGGTAGCGGACACTGAAGCTTTCTTT. This codes for CASSLVVADTEAFF.

CDR3 region: CASSRGGVNTGELFF. The DNA for the CDR3 is TGTGCCAGCTCCAGAGGGGGGGTGAACACCGGGGAGCTGTTTTTT. The chain has TRBV7-2 and TRBJ2-2; D possibly corresponds to TRBD2 (7 bases). Deletions cut 8 bases from V and 1 base from J, with 14 bases between. Germline lookup yields CDR1 SGHTA and CDR2 FQGNSA. The length of the CDR3 is 15 residues.

The V call is TRBV7-9, the J call TRBJ1-5, with TRBD1 matching 7 bases. The CDR3 totals 14 residues. The junction had 8 bases not matched to a gene; V was cut back by 5 bases and J by 7 bases. Germline CDR1 SEHNR, CDR2 FQNEAQ (reference sequence). CDR3 DNA sequence: TGTGCCAGCAGCCCCCAAGGGGGCGCCCAGCCCCAGCATTTT. This encodes CASSPQGGAQPQHF.

The chain uses TRBV30 and TRBJ1-4; possibly TRBD1 for D (6 bases). The V and J ends lost 1 base and 5 bases respectively, with 11 bases between them. The CDR3 runs 14 residues. Per germline, CDR1 GTSNPN and CDR2 SVGIG (reference sequence). DNA of the CDR3: TGTGCCTGGAGTGCGGACAGCAGAAATGAAAAACTGTTTTTT. It yields the protein CAWSADSRNEKLFF.

This sequence joins TRBV6-4 and TRBJ2-3; 8 bases are shared with TRBD2. The germline CDR1 and CDR2 sequences are MRHNA and SNTAGT. V dropped 5 bases and J dropped 1; count of bases not matched to a gene: 2. This CDR3 contains 14 residues. CDR3 DNA sequence: TGTGCCAGCAGTCAGACTAGCGGCACAGATACGCAGTATTTT. It codes for CASSQTSGTDTQYF.

The chain links TRBV9 to TRBJ2-1; 7 nucleotides align to TRBD1. This CDR3 has 14 amino acids. CDR1 and CDR2 (germline): SGDLS, YYNGEE. V lost 3 bases and J lost 7; bases outside the gene matches: 7. The CDR3 loop is CASSATGDVNEQFF. The CDR3, as DNA: TGTGCCAGCAGCGCAACAGGGGACGTAAATGAGCAGTTCTTC.

This clone was recorded a few times. The gene calls are TRBV18 and TRBJ1-1, with TRBD1 identical over 9 bases. From germline, CDR1 is KGHSH and CDR2 LQKENI. The junction had 2 bases not matched to a gene; V was cut back by 4 bases and J by 8 bases. The CDR3 has 12 amino acids. For the CDR3, the DNA is TGTGCCAGCTCACGGGGACAGGGAGAAGCTTTCTTT. Amino acid sequence: CASSRGQGEAFF.

This chain connects TRBV6-5 to TRBJ2-7; 10 bases are shared with TRBD2. CDR1 is MNHEY and CDR2 is SVGAGI in the germline V gene. The CDR3 contains 15 residues. The trim removed 5 bases at V and 6 bases at J, leaving 10 bases unmatched. CDR3 nucleotide sequence: TGTGCCAGCAGTCTCCGGACTAGCGGAACCGGCGAGCAGTACTTC. It encodes CASSLRTSGTGEQYF.

This clone was found a few times. The genes are TRBV10-1 and TRBJ1-5; D perhaps matches TRBD1 (6 bases). Trimming stripped 5 bases from V and 0 bases from J, with 14 bases between. Germline V gives CDR1 WNHNN, CDR2 SYGVQD (reference sequence). The CDR3 spans 16 residues. This CDR3 is CASSKGELDSNQPQHF. The CDR3 DNA sequence: TGCGCCAGCAGTAAGGGGGAATTGGATAGCAATCAGCCCCAGCATTTT.

The chain recombines TRBV11-2 with TRBJ2-7, with TRBD1 identical over 7 bases. This CDR3 comprises 14 residues. Trimming cost V 1 base and J 5 bases; bases outside gene matches: 5. Germline V lookup: CDR1 SGHAT, CDR2 FQNNGV. This CDR3 reads CASSLGGTAHEQYF. For the CDR3, the DNA is TGTGCCAGCAGCTTAGGGGGGACAGCCCACGAGCAGTACTTC.

This clone was seen a few times. The J gene is TRBJ1-5, the V gene TRBV2; D not certain. V lost 4 bases and J 5 bases, leaving 6 bases between the germline ends. The CDR3 runs 12 residues. CDR1 and CDR2 from the germline V gene are SNHLY and FYNNEI. This CDR3 reads CASSVGDQPQHF. CDR3 DNA: TGTGCCAGCAGTGTCGGAGATCAGCCCCAGCATTTT.

The chain has TRBV7-3 and TRBJ2-1; D is undetermined. This CDR3 spans 15 amino acids. Germline V gene sequence: CDR1 SGHTA, CDR2 FQGTGA. Trimming cost V 1 base and J 0 bases, with 7 bases left between them. The CDR3, as DNA: TGTGCCAGCAGCTTAATTCCTAGCTCCTACAATGAGCAGTTCTTC. Encoded protein: CASSLIPSSYNEQFF.

The chain uses TRBV7-9 and TRBJ2-5, with D unresolved. The V gene's germline CDR1 is SEHNR and CDR2 FQNEAQ (reference sequence). The V end was cut by 4 bases, the J end by 5 bases, with 17 bases between. The CDR3 consists of 15 residues. This CDR3 is CASSSSQFRLETQYF. CDR3 sequence (DNA): TGTGCCAGCAGCTCATCCCAATTCAGGCTGGAGACCCAGTACTTC. Full variable domain (missing parts from reference TRBV7-9 and TRBJ2-5): DTGVSQNPRHKITKRGQNVTFRCDPISEHNRLYWYRQTLGQGPEFLTYFQNEAQLEKSRLLSDRFSAERPKGSFSTLEIQRTEQGDSAMYLCASSSSQFRLETQYFGPGTRLLVL.

The chain is built from TRBV25-1 and TRBJ1-1; tentative D call: TRBD1 (6 bases). This CDR3 has 14 amino acids. V lost 6 bases and J lost 1, with 12 bases in between. Per germline, CDR1 MGHDK and CDR2 SYGVNS. The CDR3, as DNA: TGTGCCAGCAGCACCCAAGGGGGGAACACTGAAGCTTTCTTT. Protein: CASSTQGGNTEAFF.

This clone was seen more than once but under ten times. CDR3 coding DNA: TGCGCCAGCAGCTTGGGGGCCCGGCCGGCCCGGGGCTCCTACGAGCAGTACTTC. Translated, it gives CASSLGARPARGSYEQYF. The chain uses TRBV5-1 and TRBJ2-7; a weak D match, TRBD2 (5 bases). With 0 bases removed from V and 0 bases from J, the gap between germline ends came to 19 bases. Germline assignment: CDR1 SGHRS and CDR2 YFSETQ. This CDR3 has 18 amino acids.

The J gene is TRBJ1-1, the V gene TRBV9; D not certain. Germline V gives CDR1 SGDLS, CDR2 YYNGEE. The CDR3 length is 13 residues. V lost 0 bases and J 3 bases, leaving 6 bases between the germline ends. Here the CDR3 DNA reads TGTGCCAGCAGCGTAGTGTCTGACACTGAAGCTTTCTTT. It specifies CASSVVSDTEAFF.

The chain uses TRBV19 and TRBJ2-5; TRBD2 aligns across 8 bases. V lost 3 bases to trimming and J lost 0 bases; unmatched junction nucleotides: 9. CDR1 is LNHDA, CDR2 SQIVND, per germline (reference sequence). CDR3 size: 17 residues. The CDR3 region is CASSIHREGLDQETQYF. CDR3 coding DNA: TGTGCCAGTAGTATCCATCGGGAGGGCCTTGACCAAGAGACCCAGTACTTC.

The chain is built from TRBV6-5 and TRBJ1-1, with TRBD1 matching over 10 bases. V lost 5 bases to trimming and J lost 10 bases; unmatched junction nucleotides: 7. The germline V gene has CDR1 MNHEY and CDR2 SVGAGI. The CDR3 runs 13 residues. The CDR3 sequence: CASSDRTGGGAFF. Written as DNA, the CDR3 is TGTGCCAGCAGTGACCGGACAGGGGGGGGAGCTTTCTTT.

The chain employs TRBV29-1 and TRBJ2-1; 14 bases agree with TRBD2. The CDR3 runs 14 residues. V lost 7 bases and J lost 6; bases outside the gene matches: 5. The germline V gene encodes CDR1 SQVTM and CDR2 ANQGSEA. CDR3 protein: CSAKTSGGANEQFF. As DNA, the CDR3 is TGCAGCGCTAAGACTAGCGGGGGGGCCAATGAGCAGTTCTTC.

CDR3 region: CATSRDRVGGNTIYF. CDR3 nucleotides: TGTGCCACCAGCAGAGATCGTGTGGGGGGGAACACCATATATTTT. The rearrangement uses TRBV15 and TRBJ1-3, with D perhaps TRBD1 (5 bases). The CDR3 covers 15 residues. Trimming removed 0 bases from V and 7 bases from J, with 13 bases in between. CDR1 is LNHNV, CDR2 YYDKDF, per germline (reference sequence).